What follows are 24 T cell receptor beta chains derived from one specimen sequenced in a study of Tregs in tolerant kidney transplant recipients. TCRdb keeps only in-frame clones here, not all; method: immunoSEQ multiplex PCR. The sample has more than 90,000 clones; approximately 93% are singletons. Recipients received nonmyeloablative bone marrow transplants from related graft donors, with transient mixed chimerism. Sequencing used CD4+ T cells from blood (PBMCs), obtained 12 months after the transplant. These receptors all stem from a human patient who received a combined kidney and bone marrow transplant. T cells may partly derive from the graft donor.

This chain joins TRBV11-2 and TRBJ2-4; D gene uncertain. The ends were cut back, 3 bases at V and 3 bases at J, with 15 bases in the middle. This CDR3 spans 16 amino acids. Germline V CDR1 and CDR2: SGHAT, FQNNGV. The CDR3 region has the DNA TGTGCCAGCAGCTTTGGGCTAACCACGTACAAAAACATTCAGTACTTC. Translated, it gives CASSFGLTTYKNIQYF.

The CDR3: CASGSQGFTDTQYF. Written as DNA, the CDR3 is TGTGCTAGTGGATCACAGGGGTTTACAGATACGCAGTATTTT. The chain is built from TRBV12-5 and TRBJ2-3; 7 positions match TRBD1. The germline V gene encodes CDR1 LGHNT and CDR2 FRNRAP. J gave up 3 bases and V 6 bases, and 6 bases lay outside the gene matches. The CDR3 totals 14 residues.

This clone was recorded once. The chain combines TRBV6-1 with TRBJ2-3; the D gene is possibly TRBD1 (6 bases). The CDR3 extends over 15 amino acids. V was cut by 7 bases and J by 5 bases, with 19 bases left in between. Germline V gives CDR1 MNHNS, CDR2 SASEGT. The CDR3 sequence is CASTLRGRGLDTQYF. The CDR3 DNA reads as TGTGCCAGCACACTCAGAGGCAGGGGCTTAGATACGCAGTATTTT.

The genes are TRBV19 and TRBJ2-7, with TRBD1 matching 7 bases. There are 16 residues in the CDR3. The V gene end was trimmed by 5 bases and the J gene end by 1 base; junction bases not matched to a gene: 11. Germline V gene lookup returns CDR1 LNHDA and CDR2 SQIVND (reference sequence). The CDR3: CASSALTGARSYEQYF. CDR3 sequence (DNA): TGTGCCAGTAGTGCTTTAACAGGGGCAAGATCCTACGAGCAGTACTTC.

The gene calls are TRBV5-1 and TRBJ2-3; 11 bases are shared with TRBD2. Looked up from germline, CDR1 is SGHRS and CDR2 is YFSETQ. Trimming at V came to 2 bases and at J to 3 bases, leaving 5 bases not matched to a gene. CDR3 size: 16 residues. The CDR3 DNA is TGCGCCAGCAGCTTACTAGCGGGAGTTCGGACAGATACGCAGTATTTT. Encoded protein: CASSLLAGVRTDTQYF. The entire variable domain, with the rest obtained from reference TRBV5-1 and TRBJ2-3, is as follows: KAGVTQTPRYLIKTRGQQVTLSCSPISGHRSVSWYQQTPGQGLQFLFEYFSETQRNKGNFPGRFSGRQFSNSRSEMNVSTLELGDSALYLCASSLLAGVRTDTQYFGPGTRLTVL.

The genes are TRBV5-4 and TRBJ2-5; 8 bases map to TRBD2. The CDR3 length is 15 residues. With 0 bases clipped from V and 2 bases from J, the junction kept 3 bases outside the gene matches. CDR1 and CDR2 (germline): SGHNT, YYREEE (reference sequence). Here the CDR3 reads CASSLVIAGQETQYF. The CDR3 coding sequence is TGTGCCAGCAGCTTGGTAATAGCGGGGCAAGAGACCCAGTACTTC. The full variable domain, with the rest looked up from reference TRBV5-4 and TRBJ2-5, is ETGVTQSPTHLIKTRGQQVTLRCSSQSGHNTVSWYQQALGQGPQFIFQYYREEENGRGNFPPRFSGLQFPNYSSELNVNALELDDSALYLCASSLVIAGQETQYFGPGTRLLVL.

CDR3 region: CASSQTPLIRGDQPQHF. The CDR3 bases are TGCGCCAGCAGCCAAACCCCACTAATCCGGGGAGATCAGCCCCAGCATTTT. The V gene is TRBV4-1, the J gene TRBJ1-5; no reliable D call. This CDR3 comprises 17 residues. Germline values: CDR1 MGHRA, CDR2 YSYEKL. Trimming left V 2 bases short and J 5 bases short, with 19 bases between.

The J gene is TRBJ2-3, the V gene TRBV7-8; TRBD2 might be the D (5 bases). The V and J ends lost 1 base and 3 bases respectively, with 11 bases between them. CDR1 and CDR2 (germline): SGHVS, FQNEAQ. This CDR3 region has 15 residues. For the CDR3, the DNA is TGTGCCAGCAGCTTAGTGCTAGCTATTACAGATACGCAGTATTTT. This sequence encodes CASSLVLAITDTQYF.

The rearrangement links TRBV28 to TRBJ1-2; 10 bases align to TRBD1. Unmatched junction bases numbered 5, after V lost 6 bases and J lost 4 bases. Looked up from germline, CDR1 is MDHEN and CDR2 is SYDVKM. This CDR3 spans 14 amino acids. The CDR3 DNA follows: TGTGCCAGCAGCCCCGGGACAGGGGCCTATGGCTACACCTTC. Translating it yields CASSPGTGAYGYTF.

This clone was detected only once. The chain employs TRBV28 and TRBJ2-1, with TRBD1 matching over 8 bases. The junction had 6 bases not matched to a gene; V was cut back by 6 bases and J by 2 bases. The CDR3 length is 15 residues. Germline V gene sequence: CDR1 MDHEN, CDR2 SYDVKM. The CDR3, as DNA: TGTGCCAGCAGACGATCAGGGGGCGCCTACAATGAGCAGTTCTTC. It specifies CASRRSGGAYNEQFF.

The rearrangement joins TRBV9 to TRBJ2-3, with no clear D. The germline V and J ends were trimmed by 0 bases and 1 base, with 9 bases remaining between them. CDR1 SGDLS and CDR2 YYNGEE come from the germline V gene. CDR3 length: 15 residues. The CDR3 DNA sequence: TGTGCCAGCAGCGTAGGGTACACCCGCACAGATACGCAGTATTTT. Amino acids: CASSVGYTRTDTQYF.

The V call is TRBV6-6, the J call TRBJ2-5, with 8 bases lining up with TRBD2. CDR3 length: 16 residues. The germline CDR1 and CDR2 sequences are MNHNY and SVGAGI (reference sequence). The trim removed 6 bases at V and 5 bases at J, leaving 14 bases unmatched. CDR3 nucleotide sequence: TGTGCCAGCAGCCTCTTTGGGCTAGCGGGTGTGGAGACCCAGTACTTC. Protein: CASSLFGLAGVETQYF.

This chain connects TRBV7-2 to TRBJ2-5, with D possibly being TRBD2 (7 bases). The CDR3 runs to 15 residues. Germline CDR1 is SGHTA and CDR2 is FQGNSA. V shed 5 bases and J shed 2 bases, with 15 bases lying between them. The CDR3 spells CASSPRGGGQETQYF. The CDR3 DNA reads TGTGCCAGCAGCCCTCGAGGGGGGGGACAAGAGACCCAGTACTTC.

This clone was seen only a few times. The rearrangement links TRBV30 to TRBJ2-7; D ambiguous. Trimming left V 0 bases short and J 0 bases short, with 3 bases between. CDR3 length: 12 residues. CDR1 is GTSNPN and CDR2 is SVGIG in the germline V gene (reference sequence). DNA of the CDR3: TGTGCCTGGAGTGTTAGCTCCTACGAGCAGTACTTC. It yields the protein CAWSVSSYEQYF. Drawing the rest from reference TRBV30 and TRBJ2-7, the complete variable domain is SQTIHQWPATLVQPVGSPLSLECTVEGTSNPNLYWYRQAAGRGLQLLFYSVGIGQISSEVPQNLSASRPQDRQFILSSKKLLLSDSGFYLCAWSVSSYEQYFGPGTRLTVT.

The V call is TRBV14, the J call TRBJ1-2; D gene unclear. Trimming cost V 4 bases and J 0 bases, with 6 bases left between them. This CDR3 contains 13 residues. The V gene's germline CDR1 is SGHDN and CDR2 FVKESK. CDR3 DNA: TGTGCCAGCAGCCGTCAGACTAACTATGGCTACACCTTC. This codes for CASSRQTNYGYTF. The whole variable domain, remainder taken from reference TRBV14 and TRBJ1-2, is EAGVTQFPSHSVIEKGQTVTLRCDPISGHDNLYWYRRVMGKEIKFLLHFVKESKQDESGMPNNRFLAERTGGTYSTLKVQPAELEDSGVYFCASSRQTNYGYTFGSGTRLTVV.

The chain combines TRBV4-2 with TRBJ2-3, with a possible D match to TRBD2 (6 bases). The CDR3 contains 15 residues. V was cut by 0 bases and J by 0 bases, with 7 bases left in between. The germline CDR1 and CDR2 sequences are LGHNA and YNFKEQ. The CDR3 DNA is TGTGCCAGCAGCCAAGATGGAGGGAGCACAGATACGCAGTATTTT. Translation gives CASSQDGGSTDTQYF.

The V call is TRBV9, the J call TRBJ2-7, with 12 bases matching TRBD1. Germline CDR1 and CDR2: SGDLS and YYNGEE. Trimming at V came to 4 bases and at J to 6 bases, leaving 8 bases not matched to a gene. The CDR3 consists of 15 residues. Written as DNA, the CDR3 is TGTGCCAGCAGCCCTTGGGACAGGGGGCTTGGCGAGCAGTACTTC. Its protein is CASSPWDRGLGEQYF.

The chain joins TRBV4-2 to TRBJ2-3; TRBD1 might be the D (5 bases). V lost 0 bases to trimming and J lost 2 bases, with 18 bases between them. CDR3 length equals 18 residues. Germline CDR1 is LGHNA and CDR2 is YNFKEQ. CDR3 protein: CASSQERGSYGYTDTQYF. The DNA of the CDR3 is TGTGCCAGCAGCCAAGAAAGGGGTTCGTACGGGTACACAGATACGCAGTATTTT.

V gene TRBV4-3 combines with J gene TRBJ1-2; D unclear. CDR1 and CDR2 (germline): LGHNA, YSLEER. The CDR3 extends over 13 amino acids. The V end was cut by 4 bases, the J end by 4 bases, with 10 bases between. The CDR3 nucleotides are TGCGCCAGCAGCCGGGCCCTGTCCTATGGCTACACCTTC. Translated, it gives CASSRALSYGYTF.

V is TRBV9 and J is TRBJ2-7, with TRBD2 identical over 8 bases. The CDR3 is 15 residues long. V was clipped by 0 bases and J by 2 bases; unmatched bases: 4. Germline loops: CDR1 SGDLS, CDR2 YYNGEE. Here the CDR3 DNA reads TGTGCCAGCAGCGTAGCGGGGGGGCCCGCCTACGAGCAGTACTTC. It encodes CASSVAGGPAYEQYF. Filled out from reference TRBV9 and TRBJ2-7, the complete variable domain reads DSGVTQTPKHLITATGQRVTLRCSPRSGDLSVYWYQQSLDQGLQFLIQYYNGEERAKGNILERFSAQQFPDLHSELNLSSLELGDSALYFCASSVAGGPAYEQYFGPGTRLTVT.

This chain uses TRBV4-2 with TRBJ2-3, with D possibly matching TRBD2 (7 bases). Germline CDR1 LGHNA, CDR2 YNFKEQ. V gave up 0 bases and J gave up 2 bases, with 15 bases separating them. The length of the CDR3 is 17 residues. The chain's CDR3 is CASSQDRGGGDTDTQYF. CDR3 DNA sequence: TGTGCCAGCAGCCAAGATCGAGGCGGGGGCGACACAGATACGCAGTATTTT.

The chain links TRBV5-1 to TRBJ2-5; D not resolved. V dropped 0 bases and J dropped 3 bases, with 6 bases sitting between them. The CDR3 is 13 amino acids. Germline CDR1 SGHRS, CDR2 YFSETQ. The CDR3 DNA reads TGCGCCAGCAGCTTGGCGGTCGAAGAGACCCAGTACTTC. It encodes CASSLAVEETQYF.

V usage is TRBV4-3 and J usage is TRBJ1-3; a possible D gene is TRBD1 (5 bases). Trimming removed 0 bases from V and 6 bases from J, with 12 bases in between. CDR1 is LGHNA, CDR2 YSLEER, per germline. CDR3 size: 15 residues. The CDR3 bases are TGCGCCAGCAGCCAAGATCTAGGGGCGGCAAACACCATATATTTT. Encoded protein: CASSQDLGAANTIYF.

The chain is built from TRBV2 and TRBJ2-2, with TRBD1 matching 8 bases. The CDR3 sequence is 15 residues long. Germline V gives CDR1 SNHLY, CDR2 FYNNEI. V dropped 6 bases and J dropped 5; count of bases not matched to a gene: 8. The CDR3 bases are TGTGCCAGCAGCCTGCGACAGGGGAATACCGGGGAGCTGTTTTTT. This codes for CASSLRQGNTGELFF.